These 30 T cell receptor beta chains were sequenced from one sample in a study of CD8 T cells in Susac syndrome. RNA amounts of roughly 0.5 to 1 ug underwent reverse transcription with random hexamers. TCRdb redid the calling of the immunoSEQ multiplex PCR reads with MiXCR, one entry per CDR3 protein. The table records under 150,000 distinct CDR3 sequences, about 90% of them present only once. The material sequenced was CD8+ T cells from PBMCs. These receptors all come from a human donor with multiple sclerosis.

The chain couples TRBV12-3 or TRBV12-4 to TRBJ1-3; weak D call: TRBD1 (6 bases). The CDR3 is 19 residues long. The germline V and J ends were trimmed by 7 bases and 0 bases, with 25 bases remaining between them. CDR3 residues: CASTLDRSILHSSGNTIYF. The CDR3 DNA follows: TGTGCCAGCACCCTAGACAGGTCAATCCTTCACTCCTCTGGAAACACCATATATTTT.

This rearrangement joins TRBV7-9 to TRBJ2-7, with 7 bases fitting TRBD2. V was clipped by 5 bases and J by 3 bases; unmatched bases: 7. The CDR3 is 14 residues long. Per the germline V gene, CDR1 is SEHNR and CDR2 is FQNEAQ (reference sequence). Written as DNA, the CDR3 is TGTGCCAGCAGCCCCCTGGGGAGGGACTACGAGCAGTACTTC. It yields the protein CASSPLGRDYEQYF.

The rearrangement links TRBV12-3 or TRBV12-4 to TRBJ2-7; TRBD2 agrees at 11 bases. The CDR3 length is 16 residues. The ends lost 3 bases at V and 4 bases at J; junction bases unmatched: 8. For the CDR3, the DNA is TGTGCCAGCAGTTTCGATTTAGCGGGAGGGCGGTACGAGCAGTACTTC. Encoded protein: CASSFDLAGGRYEQYF.

The chain couples TRBV28 to TRBJ2-5; TRBD1 might be the D (6 bases). CDR1 is MDHEN and CDR2 is SYDVKM in the germline V gene. The V end lost 6 bases, the J end lost 5 bases, and 13 bases lay between the germline ends. The CDR3 contains 13 residues. The CDR3 spells CASRQGQWETQYF. The CDR3 nucleotides are TGTGCCAGCAGGCAGGGGCAGTGGGAGACCCAGTACTTC.

The chain joins TRBV20-1 to TRBJ1-5; tentative D call: TRBD1 (5 bases). Trimming stripped 0 bases from V and 1 base from J, with 13 bases between. The germline V gene encodes CDR1 DFQATT and CDR2 SNEGSKA (reference sequence). CDR3 length equals 16 residues. The CDR3 loop reads CSARDWPGMSNQPQHF. The DNA of the CDR3 is TGCAGTGCTAGAGACTGGCCAGGGATGAGCAATCAGCCCCAGCATTTT.

The genes are TRBV3-1 and TRBJ2-7, with D possibly being TRBD1 (5 bases). Germline V gene lookup returns CDR1 LGHDT and CDR2 YNNKEL (reference sequence). V lost 7 bases and J 2 bases, leaving 15 bases between the germline ends. The CDR3 consists of 14 residues. The CDR3 DNA is TGTGCCAGCACTCAGGGAATAGTGGCCTACGAGCAGTACTTC. It translates to CASTQGIVAYEQYF.

The chain links TRBV9 to TRBJ2-7; D gene unclear. V was trimmed by 0 bases and J by 4 bases, leaving 14 bases between them. The CDR3 is made up of 15 amino acids. Germline-derived CDR1 and CDR2 are SGDLS and YYNGEE. The CDR3 here is CASSVVELNPYEQYF. CDR3 nucleotides: TGTGCCAGCAGCGTAGTAGAACTTAATCCTTACGAGCAGTACTTC.

This clonotype was seen a single time. The chain carries TRBV20-1 and TRBJ2-3, with TRBD2 matching 10 bases. Germline V gene sequence: CDR1 DFQATT, CDR2 SNEGSKA (reference sequence). This CDR3 is built from 16 residues. J gave up 5 bases and V 6 bases, and 14 bases lay outside the gene matches. Here the CDR3 DNA reads TGCAGTGCGTCGACCGGACTAGCGGCCATTGAAGATACGCAGTATTTT. Amino acids: CSASTGLAAIEDTQYF.

The chain uses TRBV6-5 and TRBJ1-5; 9 positions match TRBD1. The CDR3 has 13 amino acids. V shed 5 bases, J shed 6 bases, and the junction held 2 bases outside the gene matches. The germline gives CDR1 MNHEY, CDR2 SVGAGI. DNA of the CDR3: TGTGCCAGCAGTAAGACAGGGGGTCAGCCCCAGCATTTT. It yields the protein CASSKTGGQPQHF.

The V call is TRBV7-9, the J call TRBJ1-4, with D hard to call. The V gene's germline CDR1 is SEHNR and CDR2 FQNEAQ (reference sequence). Trimming took off 2 bases at V and 4 bases at J, with 14 bases between the two ends. The CDR3 runs to 16 residues. CDR3 DNA sequence: TGTGCCAGCAGCTTATTTCCACAGAATCTTAATGAAAAACTGTTTTTT. Its protein product is CASSLFPQNLNEKLFF.

The gene calls are TRBV3-1 and TRBJ2-7; tentatively, D is TRBD2 (5 bases). Between the trimmed V and J ends, which lost 4 bases and 3 bases, there was a span of 10 bases. The CDR3 loop spans 13 amino acids. Germline CDR1 reads LGHDT; CDR2 reads YNNKEL (reference sequence). Here the CDR3 reads CASSPLDFYEQYF. Here the CDR3 DNA reads TGTGCCAGCAGCCCTCTGGACTTCTACGAGCAGTACTTC.

CDR3 nucleotides: TGTGCCAGCAGCTGGGGGCAGGGTCAGCCCCAGCATTTT. As protein: CASSWGQGQPQHF. V and J are TRBV5-6 and TRBJ1-5; perhaps TRBD1 as D (6 bases). V was trimmed by 3 bases and J by 6 bases, leaving 10 bases between them. Germline CDR1 reads SGHDT; CDR2 reads YYEEEE. There are 13 residues in the CDR3.

The chain combines TRBV12-5 with TRBJ2-7; D is perhaps TRBD2 (5 bases). The CDR3 covers 14 residues. Germline V gene data show CDR1 as LGHNT and CDR2 as FRNRAP. Trimming shortened V by 6 bases and J by 0 bases, and 12 bases separated the two germline ends. Here the CDR3 DNA reads TGTGCTAGTGGCTTCTCCGGGGTCTCCTACGAGCAGTACTTC. Translating it yields CASGFSGVSYEQYF.

The gene calls are TRBV7-6 and TRBJ1-1; no definite D call. Per germline, CDR1 SGHVS and CDR2 FNYEAQ. The CDR3 runs 14 residues. Trimming took off 2 bases at V and 8 bases at J, with 15 bases between the two ends. The CDR3 bases are TGTGCCAGCAGCTTACGAGGGCGGGGAACGGAAGCTTTCTTT. It yields the protein CASSLRGRGTEAFF.

This clonotype was detected once. The chain uses TRBV12-3 or TRBV12-4 and TRBJ1-2; TRBD1 might be the D (5 bases). This CDR3 has 12 residues. Trimming took off 6 bases at V and 8 bases at J, with 13 bases between the two ends. The CDR3 region has the DNA TGTGCCAGCAGCCACGGGGAGGGGGGCTACACCTTC. This codes for CASSHGEGGYTF.

This clonotype was observed once. The chain combines TRBV28 with TRBJ2-3; D unclear. This CDR3 region has 11 residues. Trimming removed 5 bases from V and 6 bases from J, with 6 bases in between. In germline, CDR1 is MDHEN, CDR2 SYDVKM. This CDR3 reads CASSPKDTQYF. CDR3 coding DNA: TGTGCCAGCAGTCCTAAGGATACGCAGTATTTT.

The J gene is TRBJ2-1, the V gene TRBV27; D is unclear. The CDR3 consists of 12 residues. The germline CDR1 and CDR2 sequences are MNHEY and SMNVEV (reference sequence). V was trimmed by 6 bases and J by 8 bases, leaving 11 bases between them. This chain's CDR3 is CASRNTGDEQFF. The CDR3 DNA reads as TGTGCCAGCAGGAACACTGGCGATGAGCAGTTCTTC.

This clonotype was observed a few times. J is TRBJ2-7 and V is TRBV29-1; D remains ambiguous. Trimming took 3 bases from V and 0 from J, leaving 6 bases between them. The CDR3 totals 12 residues. Germline CDR1 is SQVTM and CDR2 is ANQGSEA. The CDR3: CSVEADSYEQYF. The CDR3 DNA sequence: TGCAGCGTTGAGGCAGACTCCTACGAGCAGTACTTC.

This clonotype was seen a single time. J is TRBJ1-5 and V is TRBV2, with D possibly being TRBD1 (6 bases). V dropped 7 bases and J dropped 6 bases, with 13 bases sitting between them. Per germline, CDR1 SNHLY and CDR2 FYNNEI. This CDR3 contains 13 residues. CDR3 sequence reads: CASTTGRGQPQHF. The CDR3 DNA reads TGTGCCAGCACGACAGGACGTGGTCAGCCCCAGCATTTT.

The chain is built from TRBV7-9 and TRBJ1-1, with unresolved D. The CDR3 runs to 11 residues. Trimming left V 4 bases short and J 10 bases short, with 10 bases between. Looked up from germline, CDR1 is SEHNR and CDR2 is FQNEAQ (reference sequence). The CDR3 loop is CASSSRTGAFF. The CDR3 bases are TGTGCCAGCAGCTCCCGGACCGGAGCTTTCTTT.

This chain uses TRBV12-3 or TRBV12-4 with TRBJ1-2; no reliable D call. This CDR3 region has 15 residues. V lost 6 bases and J lost 4, with 18 bases in between. The CDR3 is CASSPDQPGFYGYTF. The CDR3 bases are TGTGCCAGCAGCCCCGACCAGCCTGGGTTCTATGGCTACACCTTC.

The gene calls are TRBV19 and TRBJ1-5; no clear D. Germline CDR1 reads LNHDA; CDR2 reads SQIVND (reference sequence). V was clipped by 7 bases and J by 4 bases, with 2 bases between them. This CDR3 is 10 amino acids long. The CDR3 loop is CASMNQPQHF. As DNA, the CDR3 is TGTGCCAGTATGAATCAGCCCCAGCATTTT.

DNA of the CDR3: TGCGCCAGCAGCCAAGCTTCTGGTATAGGTGCGACGACTGAAGCTTTCTTT. Translated: CASSQASGIGATTEAFF. The chain uses TRBV4-3 and TRBJ1-1; D is unclear. The V end lost 1 base, the J end lost 5 bases, and 20 bases lay between the germline ends. The CDR3 has 17 residues. Looked up from germline, CDR1 is LGHNA and CDR2 is YSLEER.

The chain recombines TRBV30 with TRBJ2-1; the D gene is possibly TRBD2 (6 bases). Germline CDR1 is GTSNPN and CDR2 is SVGIG (reference sequence). This CDR3 spans 15 amino acids. Trimming removed 5 bases from V and 5 bases from J, with 19 bases in between. CDR3 DNA sequence: TGTGCCTGGGGTGGACTTGGGGGGACCAACAATGAGCAGTTCTTC. Its translation: CAWGGLGGTNNEQFF.

The chain recombines TRBV7-9 with TRBJ1-2, with D perhaps TRBD1 (6 bases). The CDR3 extends over 14 amino acids. Germline-derived CDR1 and CDR2 are SEHNR and FQNEAQ (reference sequence). The V end lost 3 bases, the J end lost 8 bases, and 16 bases lay between the germline ends. The CDR3 loop is CASSLGGPAGGYTF. The CDR3 DNA is TGTGCCAGCAGCTTGGGGGGGCCGGCGGGCGGCTACACCTTC.

V and J are TRBV27 and TRBJ2-2; the match to TRBD2 covers 7 bases. J was trimmed by 0 bases and V by 5 bases; bases with no gene match: 6. Germline CDR1 is MNHEY and CDR2 is SMNVEV (reference sequence). The CDR3 spans 16 residues. This CDR3 is CASSPRGGANTGELFF. The CDR3 nucleotides read TGTGCCAGCAGTCCCCGGGGAGGGGCGAACACCGGGGAGCTGTTTTTT.

The chain has TRBV7-9 and TRBJ1-1; D remains ambiguous. V lost 5 bases and J 1 base, leaving 14 bases between the germline ends. The V gene's germline CDR1 is SEHNR and CDR2 FQNEAQ (reference sequence). This CDR3 has 15 amino acids. The chain's CDR3 is CASSTGLGENTEAFF. CDR3 bases: TGTGCCAGCAGCACCGGGCTCGGGGAGAACACTGAAGCTTTCTTT.

The chain uses TRBV27 and TRBJ1-1; 9 bases fit TRBD1. This CDR3 has 12 residues. The V and J ends lost 9 bases and 4 bases, in that order; junction bases with no gene match: 3. Germline assignment: CDR1 MNHEY and CDR2 SMNVEV (reference sequence). CDR3 in amino acids: CASQTGGTEAFF. CDR3 DNA sequence: TGTGCCAGTCAGACAGGGGGCACTGAAGCTTTCTTT.

This clonotype is a singleton in its sample. The rearrangement uses TRBV4-1 and TRBJ1-2; D is ambiguous. CDR1 MGHRA and CDR2 YSYEKL come from the germline V gene. This CDR3 contains 15 residues. V was trimmed by 4 bases and J by 8 bases, leaving 20 bases between them. The CDR3 is CASSPEKADRLGYTF. The DNA for the CDR3 is TGCGCCAGCAGCCCCGAGAAAGCGGACCGTTTGGGCTACACCTTC.

The CDR3 spells CSGIIGNTEAFF. The CDR3 region has the DNA TGCAGCGGGATAATAGGGAACACTGAAGCTTTCTTT. The chain uses TRBV29-1 and TRBJ1-1; no clear D gene. This CDR3 spans 12 amino acids. V lost 7 bases and J lost 1, with 10 bases in between. From germline, CDR1 is SQVTM and CDR2 ANQGSEA.